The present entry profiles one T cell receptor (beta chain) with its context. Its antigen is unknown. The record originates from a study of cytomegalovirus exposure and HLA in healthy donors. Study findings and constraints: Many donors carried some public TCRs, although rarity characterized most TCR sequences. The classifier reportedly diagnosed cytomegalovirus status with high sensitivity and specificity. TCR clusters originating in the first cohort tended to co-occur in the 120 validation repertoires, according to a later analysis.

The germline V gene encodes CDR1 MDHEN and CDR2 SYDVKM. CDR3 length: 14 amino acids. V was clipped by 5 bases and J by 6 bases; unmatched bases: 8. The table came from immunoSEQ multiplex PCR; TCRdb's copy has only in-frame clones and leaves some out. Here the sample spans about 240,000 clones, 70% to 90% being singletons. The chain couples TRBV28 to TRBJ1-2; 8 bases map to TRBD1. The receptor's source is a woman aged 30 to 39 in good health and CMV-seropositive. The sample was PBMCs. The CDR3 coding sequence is TGTGCCAGCAGTCCACCCGGACAGGGAAATGGCTACACCTTC. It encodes CASSPPGQGNGYTF.